This TCR beta chain was observed in a study of T cells in Graves' hyperthyroidism and ophthalmopathy. Study-wide findings and caveats: Blood also carried most thyroid clonotypes expanded above 0.001. Ophthalmopathy could be told apart from stable hyperthyroidism with a 13 V-J model. Ophthalmopathy, which appeared later, was predicted by the model a median around 6 months before onset.

RNA transcripts provided the source from which TCR beta CDR3 regions were amplified. A first-round RT-PCR of the TCR CDR3 used the HTBI primer set. Via MiXCR, TCRdb re-called the multiplex PCR reads, giving one row per CDR3 protein. The sample carries about 360,000 distinct CDR3 sequences, 13% recorded once. This clonotype has at least ten counts. The antigen remains unidentified. The source of this sequence is a woman aged 18-29 years with Graves' hyperthyroidism. The sample taken for sequencing was blood.

CDR3 sequence: CASSYSTGTVYGYTF. The CDR3 DNA reads TGTGCCAGCAGTTACTCGACAGGTACTGTCTATGGCTACACCTTC. This chain links TRBV6-5 with TRBJ1-2, with D tentatively TRBD1 (6 bases). This CDR3 is built from 15 residues. V gave up 0 bases and J gave up 4 bases, with 12 bases separating them. The germline V gene encodes CDR1 MNHEY and CDR2 SVGAGI.